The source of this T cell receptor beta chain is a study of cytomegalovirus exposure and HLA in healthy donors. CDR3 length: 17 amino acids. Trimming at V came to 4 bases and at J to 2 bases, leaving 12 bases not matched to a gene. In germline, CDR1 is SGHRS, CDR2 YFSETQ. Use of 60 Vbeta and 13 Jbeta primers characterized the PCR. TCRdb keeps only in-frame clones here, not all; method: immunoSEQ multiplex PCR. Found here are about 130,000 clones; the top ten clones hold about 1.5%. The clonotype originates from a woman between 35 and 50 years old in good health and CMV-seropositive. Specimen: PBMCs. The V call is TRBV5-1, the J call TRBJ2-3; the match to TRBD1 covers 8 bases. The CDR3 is CASSLGGQGAFTDTQYF. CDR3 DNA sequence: TGCGCCAGCAGCCTGGGTGGACAGGGAGCTTTCACAGATACGCAGTATTTT.